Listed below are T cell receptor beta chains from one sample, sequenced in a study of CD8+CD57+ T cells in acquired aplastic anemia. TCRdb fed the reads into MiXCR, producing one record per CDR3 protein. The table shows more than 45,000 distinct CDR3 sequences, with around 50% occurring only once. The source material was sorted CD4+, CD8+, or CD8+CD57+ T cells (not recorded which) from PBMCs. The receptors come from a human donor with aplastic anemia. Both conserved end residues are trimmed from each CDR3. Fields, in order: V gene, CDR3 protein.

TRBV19	ASSIREGLARRSTDTQY
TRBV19	ASSFTPPGQGSKQY
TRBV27	ASSMWTVNSPLH
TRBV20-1	SAQVGDLFRSEQY
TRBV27	ASSFGESNEQF
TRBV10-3	AISDQLSSYNEQF
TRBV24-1	ATSSGDSPLH
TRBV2	ASREGTQY
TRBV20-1	SARELLMNTEAF
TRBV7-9	ASAANTEAF
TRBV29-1	SVEGRTWTEAF